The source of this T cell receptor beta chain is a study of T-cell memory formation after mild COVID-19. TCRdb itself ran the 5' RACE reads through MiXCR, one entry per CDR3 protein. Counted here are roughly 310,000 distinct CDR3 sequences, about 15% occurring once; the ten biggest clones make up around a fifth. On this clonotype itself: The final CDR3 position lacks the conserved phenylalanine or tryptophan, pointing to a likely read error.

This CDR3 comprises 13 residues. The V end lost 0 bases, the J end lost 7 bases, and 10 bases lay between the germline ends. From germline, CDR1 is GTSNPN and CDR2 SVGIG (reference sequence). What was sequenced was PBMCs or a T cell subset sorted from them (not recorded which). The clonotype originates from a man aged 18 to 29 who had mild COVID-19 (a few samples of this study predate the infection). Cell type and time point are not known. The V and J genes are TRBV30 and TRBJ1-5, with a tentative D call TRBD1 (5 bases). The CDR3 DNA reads TGTGCCTGGAGTGTACGGGACGGCCAGCCCCAGCATGTT. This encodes CAWSVRDGQPQHV.